Presented here are 30 T cell receptor beta chains from one specimen sequenced in a study of OX40 agonist ivuxolimab in advanced cancers. The data were produced by immunoSEQ multiplex PCR, yet TCRdb's version contains in-frame clones alone and is incomplete. The profile shows roughly 73,000 clones, 84% of them singletons. Sequences were derived from CD4+ or CD8+ T cells sorted from blood, sampled in a trial of the OX40 agonist ivuxolimab. These receptors came from an adult with an advanced solid tumor such as melanoma, head and neck, liver or kidney cancer.

The V call is TRBV6-5, the J call TRBJ1-5; TRBD1 aligns across 9 bases. The CDR3 spans 14 residues. The junction had 6 bases not matched to a gene; V was cut back by 6 bases and J by 6 bases. Germline V gives CDR1 MNHEY, CDR2 SVGAGI. CDR3 protein: CASSPGQGAQPQHF. CDR3 bases: TGTGCCAGCAGCCCGGGACAGGGCGCTCAGCCCCAGCATTTT.

The chain combines TRBV19 with TRBJ2-2; unclear D gene. Trimming took off 5 bases at V and 4 bases at J, with 14 bases between the two ends. The CDR3 has 15 amino acids. Germline-derived CDR1 and CDR2 are LNHDA and SQIVND (reference sequence). The CDR3 here is CASSSPISTTGELFF. CDR3 DNA: TGTGCCAGTAGTTCTCCGATCTCAACCACCGGGGAGCTGTTTTTT.

This sequence joins TRBV6-5 and TRBJ1-3; 7 bases agree with TRBD1. CDR3 length: 15 residues. The germline CDR1 and CDR2 sequences are MNHEY and SVGAGI. V shed 4 bases, J shed 3 bases, and the junction held 6 bases outside the gene matches. CDR3 nucleotide sequence: TGTGCCAGCAGTTGGGGCAGGGGGAATGGAAACACCATATATTTT. It encodes CASSWGRGNGNTIYF.

The V call is TRBV28, the J call TRBJ1-1; D not certain. This CDR3 spans 12 amino acids. The V gene's germline CDR1 is MDHEN and CDR2 SYDVKM. Trimming cost V 3 bases and J 1 base, with 3 bases left between them. The CDR3 DNA reads as TGTGCCAGCAGTTTGTGGAACACTGAAGCTTTCTTT. This translates into CASSLWNTEAFF.

The V call is TRBV28, the J call TRBJ2-7, with TRBD1 matching 7 bases. CDR3 size: 14 residues. The trim removed 5 bases at V and 7 bases at J, leaving 11 bases unmatched. The V gene's germline CDR1 is MDHEN and CDR2 SYDVKM. The CDR3: CASSRPGQPWEQYF. The CDR3 region has the DNA TGTGCCAGCAGTCGTCCGGGACAGCCATGGGAGCAGTACTTC.

The gene calls are TRBV19 and TRBJ2-1, with 8 bases that match TRBD1. This CDR3 contains 15 residues. V lost 7 bases to trimming and J lost 5 bases; unmatched junction nucleotides: 10. Germline CDR1 LNHDA, CDR2 SQIVND (reference sequence). This CDR3 reads CASTQPGTGNNEQFF. Here the CDR3 DNA reads TGTGCCAGTACCCAACCCGGGACAGGAAACAATGAGCAGTTCTTC.

This clone has just one count. The chain couples TRBV7-9 to TRBJ2-1; D call uncertain. The CDR3 has 12 amino acids. Trimming pared 5 bases from V and 8 bases from J, leaving 10 bases between. The germline CDR1 and CDR2 sequences are SEHNR and FQNEAQ (reference sequence). The CDR3 nucleotides are TGTGCCAGCAGCCGAGTGGGCGATGAGCAGTTCTTC. Translation gives CASSRVGDEQFF. Based on the CDR3 plus reference TRBV7-9 and TRBJ2-1, the full variable domain is DTGVSQNPRHKITKRGQNVTFRCDPISEHNRLYWYRQTLGQGPEFLTYFQNEAQLEKSRLLSDRFSAERPKGSFSTLEIQRTEQGDSAMYLCASSRVGDEQFFGPGTRLTVL.

The chain recombines TRBV7-2 with TRBJ2-3, with D maybe TRBD2 (5 bases). CDR1 is SGHTA and CDR2 is FQGNSA in the germline V gene. The CDR3 length is 13 residues. V dropped 10 bases and J dropped 1 base, with 12 bases sitting between them. The CDR3 protein is CATGEIGTDTQYF. The CDR3 coding sequence is TGTGCCACCGGGGAGATCGGCACAGATACGCAGTATTTT.

The CDR3 DNA sequence: TGTGCCAGCGGGGTTCCTTGGGCTTCGCAGTACTTC. Its protein product is CASGVPWASQYF. V is TRBV7-8 and J is TRBJ2-7, with D uncertain. Deletions cut 8 bases from V and 9 bases from J, with 17 bases between. The CDR3 has 12 amino acids. Per the germline V gene, CDR1 is SGHVS and CDR2 is FQNEAQ.

This chain uses TRBV14 with TRBJ1-6; TRBD1 might be the D (5 bases). V lost 1 base to trimming and J lost 9 bases, with 10 bases between them. The germline V gene has CDR1 SGHDN and CDR2 FVKESK. The CDR3 runs 14 residues. CDR3 sequence: CASSQGDSLSPLHF. CDR3 nucleotide sequence: TGTGCCAGCAGCCAAGGAGACAGCCTTTCACCCCTCCACTTT.

The J gene is TRBJ1-6, the V gene TRBV18; D is possibly TRBD1 (6 bases). The CDR3 loop spans 17 amino acids. Germline V lookup: CDR1 KGHSH, CDR2 LQKENI. The V end lost 6 bases, the J end lost 9 bases, and 24 bases lay between the germline ends. CDR3 in DNA: TGTGCCAGCTCTCGCAGACCGCCCAGGGGAGAAGGTTCACCCCTCCACTTT. Translation gives CASSRRPPRGEGSPLHF.

The V call is TRBV28, the J call TRBJ2-7; TRBD2 agrees at 12 bases. Trimming removed 5 bases from V and 2 bases from J; junction bases left unmatched: 4. This CDR3 has 15 residues. Germline V gene sequence: CDR1 MDHEN, CDR2 SYDVKM. In DNA, the CDR3 is TGTGCCAGCAGTCAGACTAGCGGGGGCACCTACGAGCAGTACTTC. Its protein product is CASSQTSGGTYEQYF. Supplemented by reference TRBV28 and TRBJ2-7, the full variable domain reads DVKVTQSSRYLVKRTGEKVFLECVQDMDHENMFWYRQDPGLGLRLIYFSYDVKMKEKGDIPEGYSVSREKKERFSLILESASTNQTSMYLCASSQTSGGTYEQYFGPGTRLTVT.

This rearrangement joins TRBV4-2 to TRBJ2-4, with 7 nucleotides matching TRBD1. In germline, CDR1 is LGHNA, CDR2 YNFKEQ. The V and J ends lost 5 bases and 0 bases, in that order; junction bases with no gene match: 7. This CDR3 has 16 residues. CDR3 region: CASSYQGVLAKNIQYF. Here the CDR3 DNA reads TGTGCCAGCAGCTACCAGGGGGTCCTAGCCAAAAACATTCAGTACTTC.

The V and J genes are TRBV7-2 and TRBJ2-7; D gene uncertain. This CDR3 is 16 amino acids long. The germline CDR1 and CDR2 sequences are SGHTA and FQGNSA. V shed 8 bases and J shed 3 bases, with 23 bases lying between them. The CDR3 nucleotides are TGTGCCAGCTCCCCCCTCCCCCCCCAGCTTCACTACGAGCAGTACTTC. Protein sequence: CASSPLPPQLHYEQYF.

V and J are TRBV15 and TRBJ2-7; D is possibly TRBD2 (5 bases). The CDR3 is 14 amino acids. The V end lost 2 bases, the J end lost 2 bases, and 10 bases lay between the germline ends. Germline CDR1 and CDR2: LNHNV and YYDKDF (reference sequence). The CDR3 nucleotides read TGTGCCACCAGCAGACGCGGGTTCCCCTACGAGCAGTACTTC. Translation: CATSRRGFPYEQYF.

The genes are TRBV30 and TRBJ1-2; 9 bases are a match to TRBD1. Unmatched junction bases numbered 14, after V lost 2 bases and J lost 7 bases. CDR1 and CDR2 (germline): GTSNPN, SVGIG (reference sequence). The CDR3 runs 16 residues. The CDR3, as DNA: TGTGCCTGGAGTACCCCCGCCGGGACAGGGATCCGTGGCTACACCTTC. It yields the protein CAWSTPAGTGIRGYTF.

The V and J genes are TRBV28 and TRBJ1-5, with 7 bases lining up with TRBD1. The CDR3 is made up of 15 amino acids. V gave up 6 bases and J gave up 5 bases; unmatched junction bases: 10. Germline CDR1 and CDR2: MDHEN and SYDVKM. The CDR3 sequence: CASRTWDRVHQPQHF. CDR3 sequence (DNA): TGTGCCAGCAGGACCTGGGACAGAGTTCATCAGCCCCAGCATTTT.

The chain couples TRBV20-1 to TRBJ2-4; D remains unclear. This CDR3 contains 11 residues. Germline V gives CDR1 DFQATT, CDR2 SNEGSKA (reference sequence). V lost 3 bases and J 7 bases, leaving 7 bases between the germline ends. The DNA of the CDR3 is TGCAGTGCTAGTTTTTATAACATTCAGTACTTC. As protein: CSASFYNIQYF.

The rearrangement links TRBV7-2 to TRBJ1-4; D gene unclear. The length of the CDR3 is 14 residues. CDR1 and CDR2 (germline): SGHTA, FQGNSA. Trimming took off 3 bases at V and 2 bases at J, with 7 bases between the two ends. For the CDR3, the DNA is TGTGCCAGCAGCTTGGATGGTACTAATGAAAAACTGTTTTTT. Translated, it gives CASSLDGTNEKLFF.

The J gene is TRBJ1-2, the V gene TRBV2; D possibly corresponds to TRBD1 (5 bases). This CDR3 is built from 15 residues. Germline V lookup: CDR1 SNHLY, CDR2 FYNNEI. Trimming removed 3 bases at V and 2 bases at J, with 13 bases between. CDR3: CASSEQTGLNYGYTF. CDR3 in DNA: TGTGCCAGCAGTGAGCAAACGGGACTGAACTATGGCTACACCTTC.

The rearrangement joins TRBV28 to TRBJ2-3, with 8 bases fitting TRBD2. The CDR3 covers 14 residues. Germline assignment: CDR1 MDHEN and CDR2 SYDVKM. Trimming at V came to 3 bases and at J to 6 bases, leaving 5 bases not matched to a gene. The CDR3 loop reads CASSFGLASDTQYF. CDR3 nucleotide sequence: TGTGCCAGCAGTTTCGGACTAGCATCCGATACGCAGTATTTT.

The chain combines TRBV5-1 with TRBJ2-1; 10 positions match TRBD2. The germline V gene encodes CDR1 SGHRS and CDR2 YFSETQ. The CDR3 spans 17 residues. Losses at the gene ends were 0 bases for V and 1 base for J; bases not matched to a gene: 4. The chain's CDR3 is CASSLVSSGRSYNEQFF. For the CDR3, the DNA is TGCGCCAGCAGCTTGGTTTCTAGCGGGAGATCCTACAATGAGCAGTTCTTC.

The chain couples TRBV5-6 to TRBJ1-4; TRBD1 might be the D (5 bases). Trimming took 4 bases from V and 7 from J, leaving 14 bases between them. Germline V gene data show CDR1 as SGHDT and CDR2 as YYEEEE. The CDR3 extends over 14 amino acids. The CDR3 here is CASSGTGTGEKLFF. In DNA form, the CDR3 reads TGTGCCAGCAGCGGAACCGGGACGGGTGAAAAACTGTTTTTT.

The chain couples TRBV19 to TRBJ1-6; weak D call: TRBD1 (6 bases). Germline V gives CDR1 LNHDA, CDR2 SQIVND (reference sequence). The CDR3 loop spans 14 amino acids. The germline V and J ends were trimmed by 3 bases and 7 bases, with 10 bases remaining between them. The DNA for the CDR3 is TGTGCCAGTAGTATGGCTCAGGGGAATTCACCCCTCCACTTT. Translated: CASSMAQGNSPLHF.

The chain combines TRBV19 with TRBJ2-6; D could derive from TRBD1 or TRBD2 (6 bases each). The CDR3 has 17 amino acids. From germline, CDR1 is LNHDA and CDR2 SQIVND (reference sequence). V was pared by 6 bases and J by 2 bases, with 17 bases between. The CDR3 DNA reads TGTGCCAGTAGGAAAGCGAGGGGGGCGACTGGGGCCAACGTCCTGACTTTC. It codes for CASRKARGATGANVLTF.

The chain is built from TRBV11-2 and TRBJ2-7; 8 bases align to TRBD1. V was pared by 2 bases and J by 9 bases, with 9 bases of the junction left unmatched. The CDR3 extends over 14 amino acids. Germline CDR1 is SGHAT and CDR2 is FQNNGV. The CDR3 DNA sequence: TGTGCCAGCAGCTTAAGGACAGGGACTTTCGGGCAGTACTTC. Translation gives CASSLRTGTFGQYF.

The J gene is TRBJ2-3, the V gene TRBV29-1; unclear D gene. The CDR3 is 12 residues long. Germline V gene sequence: CDR1 SQVTM, CDR2 ANQGSEA. CDR3 nucleotides: TGCAGTGACGACCGATTCACAGATACGCAGTATTTT. Its protein is CSDDRFTDTQYF.

V gene TRBV7-2 combines with J gene TRBJ2-3; D gene uncertain. Between the trimmed V and J ends, which lost 0 bases and 0 bases, there was a span of 10 bases. Germline V lookup: CDR1 SGHTA, CDR2 FQGNSA. The CDR3 totals 16 residues. The CDR3 region is CASSLAGILSTDTQYF. The CDR3 nucleotides are TGTGCCAGCAGCTTAGCAGGCATCCTTAGCACAGATACGCAGTATTTT.

DNA of the CDR3: TGTGCCTGGAGTCTGGGACGTTACCCATATGGCTACACCTTC. Translation gives CAWSLGRYPYGYTF. The chain carries TRBV30 and TRBJ1-2, with a tentative D call TRBD1 (5 bases). Trimming took 2 bases from V and 5 from J, leaving 15 bases between them. CDR1 is GTSNPN and CDR2 is SVGIG in the germline V gene (reference sequence). CDR3 length: 14 residues.

The rearrangement links TRBV7-6 to TRBJ2-1, with 9 bases identical to TRBD1. Germline trimming cut 6 bases from V and 9 bases from J; bases unmatched to any gene: 3. The germline V gene encodes CDR1 SGHVS and CDR2 FNYEAQ. The CDR3 extends over 12 amino acids. This CDR3 reads CASSWTGAEQFF. CDR3 nucleotide sequence: TGTGCCAGCAGTTGGACAGGGGCTGAGCAGTTCTTC.